A selection of T cell receptor beta chains follows, all from one sample in a study of regulatory T cells in long-lasting Graves disease. TCRdb passed the multiplex PCR reads through MiXCR, listing each CDR3 protein once. The table includes around 250,000 distinct CDR3 sequences, 20% detected once. The sample consisted of peripheral blood mononuclear cells (PBMCs), taken at new diagnosis, from a patient treated with antithyroid drugs. Source of these receptors: a female donor with Graves disease. The conserved cysteine and the conserved F or W are not part of the CDR3 here.

j_gene	v_gene	CDR3aa
TRBJ1-1	TRBV28	ASPIGRGNTEAF
TRBJ1-1	TRBV11-3	ASSRGQPEAF
TRBJ1-1	TRBV7-3	ASSFGRGTEAF
TRBJ2-2	TRBV7-3	ASSSDRVTGELF
TRBJ2-4	TRBV14	ASSRRDRVDIQY
TRBJ1-1	TRBV5-5	ASSLYLEVGITNTEAF
TRBJ2-3	TRBV20-1	SAQTGTTSDTQY
TRBJ1-1	TRBV10-3	AISESSRQGGEAF
TRBJ2-5	TRBV7-2	ASSLVSSGGAATQY
TRBJ2-1	TRBV18	ASSPEIGLGDEQF
TRBJ1-2	TRBV27	ATSMGAGFYGYT